This is a list of T cell receptor beta chains from one sample in a study of PD-1 blockade in classical Hodgkin lymphoma. Only in-frame clones appear in the TCRdb table, and some are missing; sequencing was by immunoSEQ multiplex PCR. The data show 90,000 to 100,000 clones, roughly 87% seen once. Sequenced material: peripheral blood mononuclear cells (PBMCs), taken before the second cycle of nivolumab. The receptors originated from a human donor with classical Hodgkin lymphoma. CDR3s include the opening cysteine and the closing phenylalanine or tryptophan. A D gene is named only where the DNA matches it firmly. Not every row has a clone size; where given, it reads once, few, many or a size class.

D: -
size: -
J: TRBJ2-3
length: 13
V: TRBV5-4
DNA: TGTGCCAGCAGCCCATACCCCACAGATACGCAGTATTTT
CDR3: CASSPYPTDTQYF

D: TRBD2
size: once
J: TRBJ2-1
length: 14
V: TRBV27
DNA: TGTGCCAGCAGTGTTACCGGGACTAGAAATGAGCAGTTCTTC
CDR3: CASSVTGTRNEQFF

D: -
size: -
J: TRBJ1-4
length: 16
V: TRBV28
DNA: TGTGCCAGCAGTCCGGGGCCTAGGGGTCCCAATGAAAAACTGTTTTTT
CDR3: CASSPGPRGPNEKLFF

D: -
size: few
J: TRBJ2-2
length: 14
V: TRBV6-5
DNA: TGTGCCAGCAGTTACTCGAGGGGGACCGGGGAGCTGTTTTTT
CDR3: CASSYSRGTGELFF

D: -
size: -
J: TRBJ2-3
length: 11
V: TRBV10-3
DNA: TGTGCCATCAGTGAGTCCGGTCTTCAGTATTTT
CDR3: CAISESGLQYF

D: TRBD2
size: -
J: TRBJ2-7
length: 14
V: TRBV2
DNA: TGTGCCAGCAGTAAAAGCGGGAACTCCTACGAGCAGTACTTC
CDR3: CASSKSGNSYEQYF

D: -
size: -
J: TRBJ2-2
length: 14
V: TRBV11-2
DNA: TGTGCCAGCAGCTTAGAACCCATGCCCCGGGAGCTGTTTTTT
CDR3: CASSLEPMPRELFF

D: TRBD2
size: once
J: TRBJ2-5
length: 15
V: TRBV7-9
DNA: TGTGCCAGCAGCTTAGACCTAGCGGGGGTTGAGACCCAGTACTTC
CDR3: CASSLDLAGVETQYF

D: TRBD2
size: -
J: TRBJ2-1
length: 15
V: TRBV25-1
DNA: TGTGCCAGCAGCCCACTAGCGGGGGGTTTCGATGAGCAGTTCTTC
CDR3: CASSPLAGGFDEQFF

D: -
size: -
J: TRBJ2-3
length: 15
V: TRBV7-9
DNA: TGTGCCAGCAGCTTAGCTGTGGACTACCCAGATACGCAGTATTTT
CDR3: CASSLAVDYPDTQYF

D: -
size: -
J: TRBJ2-5
length: 15
V: TRBV28
DNA: TGTGCCAGCAGTTTATGGACAGGTCGGGAAGAGACCCAGTACTTC
CDR3: CASSLWTGREETQYF

D: -
size: -
J: TRBJ1-6
length: 18
V: TRBV7-2
DNA: TGTGCCAGCAGCTTAGGACAGACGAGGAGCTCCTATAATTCACCCCTCCACTTT
CDR3: CASSLGQTRSSYNSPLHF

D: -
size: once
J: TRBJ1-6
length: 13
V: TRBV6-5
DNA: TGTGCCAGCCTGGGACATTGGAATTCACCCCTCCACTTT
CDR3: CASLGHWNSPLHF

D: TRBD2
size: -
J: TRBJ2-3
length: 16
V: TRBV27
DNA: TGTGCCAGCAGTTTTGCGCGGGAGGGGGGTGGAGATACGCAGTATTTT
CDR3: CASSFAREGGGDTQYF

D: -
size: -
J: TRBJ2-2
length: 17
V: TRBV13
DNA: TGTGCCAGCAGCTTAATAGTCCGTAGGGAAAACACCGGGGAGCTGTTTTTT
CDR3: CASSLIVRRENTGELFF

D: -
size: -
J: TRBJ2-5
length: 12
V: TRBV5-4
DNA: TGTGCCAGCAGCTACCCCCAAGAGACCCAGTACTTC
CDR3: CASSYPQETQYF

D: -
size: -
J: TRBJ2-3
length: 16
V: TRBV2
DNA: TGTGCCAGCACAGGGAGGGGGGGCGTGCTGACAGATACGCAGTATTTT
CDR3: CASTGRGGVLTDTQYF

D: -
size: -
J: TRBJ2-3
length: 11
V: TRBV10-3
DNA: TGTGCCAGCAGAGGGGTTGATACGCAGTATTTT
CDR3: CASRGVDTQYF

D: -
size: -
J: TRBJ2-7
length: 14
V: TRBV11-2
DNA: TGTGCCAGCAGCTTAGGGGTAGTATTAAGCGAGCAGTACTTC
CDR3: CASSLGVVLSEQYF

D: -
size: -
J: TRBJ2-7
length: 12
V: TRBV28
DNA: TGTGCCAGCAGTTTCCCAGAGAACGAGCAGTACTTC
CDR3: CASSFPENEQYF

D: TRBD1
size: once
J: TRBJ2-2
length: 15
V: TRBV19
DNA: TGTGCCAGTAGTATTGGGACAGGGTTCCTCGGGGAGCTGTTTTTT
CDR3: CASSIGTGFLGELFF

D: -
size: -
J: TRBJ2-7
length: 11
V: TRBV20-1
DNA: TGCAGTGTTCTTGGAGGGGTCGAGCAGTACTTC
CDR3: CSVLGGVEQYF